The TCR beta chain under discussion was sequenced for a study of blood T cells in healthy people across ages. Whole-study results and caveats: Correlation between TCR beta diversity and naive T cell percentage was strong.

A sample-barcoded 5' primer and a J-beta primer mix were used in a second PCR of roughly 7 to 11 cycles. Researchers report that each sample yielded at least 2.5 million CDR3-containing paired-end reads. MiXCR was run by TCRdb on the 5' RACE reads, yielding one entry per CDR3 protein. Of 2 million or so distinct CDR3 sequences detected, roughly 50% appear once; the ten largest clones hold roughly 2.1%. Sample donors were healthy Caucasian individuals that came from Russia, aged roughly 6 to 100. About this clonotype itself: Its specificity is unknown.

Per the germline V gene, CDR1 is MNHNS and CDR2 is SASEGT. This CDR3 comprises 16 residues. Material for sequencing was blood. The chain recombines TRBV6-1 with TRBJ2-5; 8 nucleotides match TRBD2. The DNA end is a closer match to TRBJ2-7, so the J assignment may be wrong. The clonotype was recovered from a woman between 35 and 50 years old in good health. The CDR3 is CASSDGGGATLYEQYF. The CDR3, as DNA: TGTGCCAGCAGTGACGGGGGGGGGGCCACCCTTTACGAGCAGTACTTC.